The 13 T cell receptor beta chains in this list originate from one sample, sequenced in a study of CD8+CD57+ T cells in acquired aplastic anemia. Genomic DNA acted as the template from which TCR beta VDJ combination and CDR3 sequence profiling were carried out. TCRdb reprocessed the reads via MiXCR and lists one record per CDR3 protein. This sample has about 220,000 distinct CDR3 sequences, with about a third found just once. Sequenced material: sorted CD4+, CD8+, or CD8+CD57+ T cells (not recorded which) from PBMCs. These receptors originate from a human donor in good health, serving as a control.

The rearrangement uses TRBV10-3 and TRBJ2-7, with 12 bases lining up with TRBD2. The CDR3 is made up of 15 amino acids. Germline CDR1 and CDR2: ENHRY and SYGVKD. Germline trimming cut 6 bases from V and 3 bases from J; bases unmatched to any gene: 6. Here the CDR3 reads CAIRETSGRVYEQYF. For the CDR3, the DNA is TGTGCCATCAGGGAGACTAGCGGGAGAGTCTACGAGCAGTACTTC.

This clonotype was detected ten times or more. The genes are TRBV20-1 and TRBJ1-2; D call uncertain. This CDR3 has 13 residues. Germline V gene lookup returns CDR1 DFQATT and CDR2 SNEGSKA (reference sequence). Trimming took 1 base from V and 2 from J, leaving 8 bases between them. The CDR3 DNA reads as TGCAGTGCTAGAGGACGCGCCAACTATGGCTACACCTTC. This codes for CSARGRANYGYTF.

In its sample, this clonotype was seen many times. V is TRBV7-8 and J is TRBJ2-7; 9 bases line up with TRBD1. Germline V lookup: CDR1 SGHVS, CDR2 FQNEAQ. This CDR3 comprises 16 residues. With V trimmed by 1 base and J by 3 bases, 7 bases remained unmatched. The CDR3 region has the DNA TGTGCCAGCAGCTTAGACTACGGGACAGGGAGCTACGAGCAGTACTTC. This encodes CASSLDYGTGSYEQYF.

This clonotype was counted at least ten times. The V call is TRBV7-2, the J call TRBJ1-6; D call uncertain. V lost 2 bases and J 3 bases, leaving 14 bases between the germline ends. Per germline, CDR1 SGHTA and CDR2 FQGNSA. This CDR3 spans 17 amino acids. The CDR3 DNA reads TGTGCCAGCAGCTTATCGGGAATCTTCGGCTATAATTCACCCCTCCACTTT. It translates to CASSLSGIFGYNSPLHF.

This clonotype has at least ten counts. J is TRBJ2-7 and V is TRBV5-1; no firm D call. The CDR3 totals 13 residues. Germline V CDR1 and CDR2: SGHRS, YFSETQ. Trimming left V 3 bases short and J 4 bases short, with 11 bases between. CDR3 DNA sequence: TGCGCCAGCAGCTCCAGTATAGGGTACGAGCAGTACTTC. As protein: CASSSSIGYEQYF.

This clonotype appeared many times. As DNA, the CDR3 is TGTGCCAGCAGAGAGTCTGGCACAATAGAGACCCAGTACTTC. Residues: CASRESGTIETQYF. The chain carries TRBV12-3 or TRBV12-4 and TRBJ2-5; D is undetermined. This CDR3 has 14 amino acids. V lost 6 bases to trimming and J lost 4 bases, with 15 bases between them.

A few counts support this clonotype. A clone one base away is much larger, so this may be a read error. The chain is built from TRBV20-1 and TRBJ2-5; weak D call: TRBD2 (5 bases). This CDR3 region has 13 residues. CDR1 and CDR2 from the germline V gene are DFQATT and SNEGSKA (reference sequence). CDR3 bases: TGCGGTGCTAGCACATATACTAGTGGGACCCAGTACTTC. Translation gives CGASTYTSGTQYF.

Points on this clonotype: A single base separates this from a much larger clone, so it may be a read error. The rearrangement uses TRBV5-1 and TRBJ1-2; 8 nucleotides line up with TRBD1. With 7 bases clipped from V and 4 bases from J, the junction kept 15 bases outside the gene matches. The CDR3 length is 16 residues. Per germline, CDR1 SGHRS and CDR2 YFSETQ. The CDR3 loop reads CASRPGTGVASYGYTF. Here the CDR3 DNA reads TGCGCCAGCCGTCCCGGGACAGGCGTGGCAAGCTATGGCTACACCTTC. Full variable domain (outside the CDR3, taken from reference TRBV5-1 and TRBJ1-2): KAGVTQTPRYLIKTRGQQVTLSCSPISGHRSVSWYQQTPGQGLQFLFEYFSETQRNKGNFPGRFSGRQFSNSRSEMNVSTLELGDSALYLCASRPGTGVASYGYTFGSGTRLTVV.

Ten or more counts support this clonotype. This chain uses TRBV20-1 with TRBJ2-5, with D perhaps being TRBD1 or TRBD2 (5 bases each). Looked up from germline, CDR1 is DFQATT and CDR2 is SNEGSKA (reference sequence). CDR3 length equals 14 residues. V was pared by 5 bases and J by 3 bases, with 16 bases between. CDR3 bases: TGCAGTGCTCAAACCGGGACGCTAGAAGAGACCCAGTACTTC. Translating gives CSAQTGTLEETQYF.

The J gene is TRBJ1-2, the V gene TRBV10-3, with D perhaps matching TRBD1 (5 bases). The CDR3 contains 13 residues. The germline V gene encodes CDR1 ENHRY and CDR2 SYGVKD. With 11 bases removed from V and 6 bases from J, the gap between germline ends came to 19 bases. CDR3 nucleotide sequence: TGTGCCGTTATGGACGGGGACTCGCATGGCTACACCTTC. As protein: CAVMDGDSHGYTF.

This clonotype came up a few times. The chain employs TRBV30 and TRBJ1-5; a possible D gene is TRBD1 (5 bases). The V end was cut by 3 bases, the J end by 0 bases, with 12 bases between. Germline lookup yields CDR1 GTSNPN and CDR2 SVGIG (reference sequence). This CDR3 spans 15 amino acids. The CDR3 is CAWSRGLYSNQPQHF. In nucleotides, the CDR3 is TGTGCCTGGAGCCGGGGCCTCTATAGCAATCAGCCCCAGCATTTT.

This clonotype has a handful of counts. V gene TRBV11-2 combines with J gene TRBJ1-3; 7 bases agree with TRBD1. This CDR3 has 15 residues. Germline-derived CDR1 and CDR2 are SGHAT and FQNNGV. V dropped 5 bases and J dropped 8; count of bases not matched to a gene: 12. For the CDR3, the DNA is TGTGCCAGCAGCCCATTACAGGGGAAGACCCACACCATATATTTT. Its protein is CASSPLQGKTHTIYF.

This chain connects TRBV7-3 to TRBJ2-5, with D tentatively TRBD2 (6 bases). The CDR3 is 15 residues long. CDR1 is SGHTA and CDR2 is FQGTGA in the germline V gene. With 1 base removed from V and 0 bases from J, the gap between germline ends came to 9 bases. This chain's CDR3 is CASSLMGLYQETQYF. The CDR3 DNA reads TGTGCCAGCAGCTTAATGGGACTCTACCAAGAGACCCAGTACTTC. The full variable domain, with the rest looked up from reference TRBV7-3 and TRBJ2-5, is GAGVSQTPSNKVTEKGKYVELRCDPISGHTALYWYRQSLGQGPEFLIYFQGTGAADDSGLPNDRFFAVRPEGSVSTLKIQRTERGDSAVYLCASSLMGLYQETQYFGPGTRLLVL.